The clone carrying this T cell receptor beta chain came up many times. The antigen remains unidentified. TCRdb reprocessed the reads with MiXCR, giving one entry per CDR3 protein. The sample contains 62,000 or so distinct CDR3 sequences, around 21% of which appear only once. The data were taken from a study of T cell repertoires in cytomegalovirus infection. For the study at large: Evidence of both CMV infection and a matching HLA type came from public TCR beta signatures.

V trimming: 0 bases; J trimming: 5 bases; junction bases outside the gene matches: 10. From germline, CDR1 is SGHAT and CDR2 FQNNGV. The CDR3 extends over 17 amino acids. V usage is TRBV11-2 and J usage is TRBJ2-3, with 8 bases fitting TRBD1. This material consisted of CD8+ T cells from cultured PBMCs, taken from culture after CMV antigen stimulation. The clonotype was recovered from a human donor in good health (CMV status not recorded). Some clones in this sample may be carry-over from other donors' samples. The CDR3 DNA sequence: TGTGCCAGCAGCTTAGAAACCGACAGGGGCAAGAGAGATACGCAGTATTTT. Translation: CASSLETDRGKRDTQYF.